The source of this T cell receptor beta chain is a study of molecular identifiers for immune sequencing clone quantification. Trimming stripped 4 bases from V and 1 base from J, with 24 bases between. This CDR3 region has 19 residues. In germline, CDR1 is SGHRS, CDR2 YFSETQ. By share of the sample, this clonotype is medium-sized. TCRdb re-called the PCR reads with MiXCR, one entry per CDR3 protein. This sample has about 10,000 distinct CDR3 sequences, with about a fifth found just once. This sequence originates from a human donor in good health. Some libraries in this study had Jurkat cell RNA spiked in. The genes are TRBV5-1 and TRBJ1-5; no firm D call. The sequenced sample was naive CD8+ T cells from blood, with Jurkat cell RNA spiked in. The subset here: FACS-sorted CD8+CD4-CCR7+CD45RA+ naive T cells. The CDR3 loop reads CASSLDFVYRAPSNQPQHF. The CDR3 DNA is TGCGCCAGCAGCCTCGATTTTGTATACCGGGCCCCAAGCAATCAGCCCCAGCATTTT. The full variable domain, with the rest looked up from reference TRBV5-1 and TRBJ1-5, is KAGVTQTPRYLIKTRGQQVTLSCSPISGHRSVSWYQQTPGQGLQFLFEYFSETQRNKGNFPGRFSGRQFSNSRSEMNVSTLELGDSALYLCASSLDFVYRAPSNQPQHFGDGTRLSIL.